This T cell receptor (beta chain) was recovered during a study of blood T cells in healthy people across ages. A minimum of 7 million PBMCs was isolated per sample. The second PCR ran about 6 to 11 cycles with a sample-barcoded 5' primer and J-beta primers. At least 2.5 million CDR3-containing paired-end reads were obtained per sample. MiXCR, run by TCRdb on the 5' RACE reads, gives a single entry per CDR3 protein. Altogether roughly 800,000 distinct CDR3 sequences are present, 58% being singletons, with the ten largest covering 22%. This clonotype was seen only a few times. The CDR3 is 11 amino acids. The germline gives CDR1 DFQATT, CDR2 SNEGSKA (reference sequence).

The J gene is TRBJ2-1, the V gene TRBV20-1; a possible D gene is TRBD2 (6 bases). Input material: blood. This clonotype was sampled from a man younger than 40 in good health. This CDR3 reads CSGRSYNEQFF. CDR3 DNA sequence: TGCAGCGGGAGATCCTACAATGAGCAGTTCTTC.